The clone carrying this T cell receptor beta chain was observed many times. Trimming shortened V by 4 bases and J by 0 bases, and 12 bases separated the two germline ends. The CDR3 has 16 residues. The germline gives CDR1 MGHRA, CDR2 YSYEKL. Bone marrow was sampled from every patient at the time of active disease. The record originates from a study of read filtering for tumor transcriptome and immune sequencing. Molecular barcoded adaptors covering alpha/delta and beta/gamma chains were used on approximately 400 ng RNA. TCRdb re-derived calls from the reads in MiXCR, one entry per CDR3 protein. Of some 38,000 distinct CDR3 sequences in the sample, about 10% are singletons; the top ten hold approximately 37%.

The TCR sequence derives from a donor aged 40 or over with multiple myeloma. The chain combines TRBV4-1 with TRBJ2-2; unclear D gene. Sequencing used a population of CD138-negative cells sorted from bone marrow. CDR3 nucleotides: TGCGCCAGCAGCCCCGGGTTACTTCCGAACACCGGGGAGCTGTTTTTT. Its protein is CASSPGLLPNTGELFF.